The 5 T cell receptor beta chains given below trace back to one sample, sequenced in a study of OX40 agonist ivuxolimab in advanced cancers. The assay was immunoSEQ multiplex PCR, and TCRdb's table has in-frame clones only and misses some. The sample includes some 75,000 clones, 84% of them seen just once. The source material was CD4+ or CD8+ T cells sorted from blood, sampled in a trial of the OX40 agonist ivuxolimab. The receptor set was obtained from an adult with an advanced solid tumor such as melanoma, head and neck, liver or kidney cancer.

The chain recombines TRBV28 with TRBJ2-1; D perhaps matches TRBD2 (5 bases). Germline loops: CDR1 MDHEN, CDR2 SYDVKM. Trimming took off 3 bases at V and 8 bases at J, with 11 bases between the two ends. There are 13 residues in the CDR3. The CDR3 sequence: CASSFPVRDEQFF. Here the CDR3 DNA reads TGTGCCAGCAGTTTTCCGGTGAGGGATGAGCAGTTCTTC.

V usage is TRBV5-4 and J usage is TRBJ2-3, with a tentative D call TRBD2 (6 bases). V lost 1 base to trimming and J lost 2 bases, with 11 bases between them. The CDR3 totals 15 residues. CDR1 and CDR2 (germline): SGHNT, YYREEE (reference sequence). In DNA form, the CDR3 reads TGTGCCAGCAGCTTGAACGGGAGATCCACAGATACGCAGTATTTT. Translated, it gives CASSLNGRSTDTQYF.

This clone was observed a handful of times. The V call is TRBV28, the J call TRBJ2-1, with 11 bases lining up with TRBD2. CDR1 MDHEN and CDR2 SYDVKM come from the germline V gene. The CDR3 contains 16 residues. With V trimmed by 6 bases and J by 6 bases, 10 bases remained unmatched. In DNA, the CDR3 is TGTGCCAGCAGCTCAGCTAGCGGGGGGCGGCTCAATGAGCAGTTCTTC. Amino acids: CASSSASGGRLNEQFF. The variable domain in full, completed from reference TRBV28 and TRBJ2-1, reads DVKVTQSSRYLVKRTGEKVFLECVQDMDHENMFWYRQDPGLGLRLIYFSYDVKMKEKGDIPEGYSVSREKKERFSLILESASTNQTSMYLCASSSASGGRLNEQFFGPGTRLTVL.

This clone came up a few times. This rearrangement joins TRBV7-9 to TRBJ2-3, with D perhaps matching TRBD1 or TRBD2 (6 bases each). CDR1 and CDR2 from the germline V gene are SEHNR and FQNEAQ (reference sequence). V gave up 7 bases and J gave up 2 bases, with 22 bases separating them. This CDR3 has 17 amino acids. CDR3 in amino acids: CASNPPGAGNYTDTQYF. The DNA for the CDR3 is TGTGCCAGCAACCCCCCGGGGGCGGGAAACTACACAGATACGCAGTATTTT. Together with reference TRBV7-9 and TRBJ2-3, the CDR3 gives the full variable domain: DTGVSQNPRHKITKRGQNVTFRCDPISEHNRLYWYRQTLGQGPEFLTYFQNEAQLEKSRLLSDRFSAERPKGSFSTLEIQRTEQGDSAMYLCASNPPGAGNYTDTQYFGPGTRLTVL.

The chain recombines TRBV11-2 with TRBJ2-1, with a tentative D call TRBD2 (5 bases). CDR3 length: 15 residues. Germline CDR1 is SGHAT and CDR2 is FQNNGV. Trimming took off 5 bases at V and 12 bases at J, with 23 bases between the two ends. The CDR3 reads CASSPRVVVSSGQFF. The CDR3 DNA sequence: TGTGCCAGCAGCCCGAGGGTGGTTGTGTCAAGTGGGCAGTTCTTC.